This T cell receptor beta chain was observed in a study of blood T cell repertoires in COVID-19. Across the whole study: Samples representing acute and convalescent COVID-19 were sourced from the United States, Italy and Spain.

The germline V and J ends were trimmed by 3 bases and 6 bases, with 12 bases remaining between them. Germline loops: CDR1 KGHSH, CDR2 LQKENI. The CDR3 is 15 residues long. Original processing methods: The assay estimated nucleated cells by amplifying reference gene primers. Using immunoSEQ multiplex PCR, the repertoire was profiled, and TCRdb retains in-frame clones only, with some absent. V and J calls and clone size follow that table, whereas D and trimming were derived from the DNA. This sample has approximately 140,000 clones, with roughly 80% found just once. The chain joins TRBV18 to TRBJ1-6; D is ambiguous. The receptor's source is a woman older than 75 with acute or convalescent COVID-19. Sequenced: peripheral blood. The CDR3 region is CASSPTREGNSPLHF. The CDR3 DNA is TGTGCCAGCTCACCGACCCGGGAAGGTAATTCACCCCTCCACTTT.